The 21 T cell receptor beta chains listed next were all sequenced from one sample in a study of somatic mutations in cytotoxic T cells in rheumatoid arthritis. TCRdb's table, derived via immunoSEQ multiplex PCR, lists solely in-frame clones and lacks some. The sample lists under 5,500 clones, 65% to 85% occurring once. Sequencing was done on a sample of CD8+ T cells sorted from blood. The receptor set was obtained from a man between 65 and 80 years old with rheumatoid arthritis.

Written as DNA, the CDR3 is TGTGCCAGCAGTTTTCAGGGTTCCTCGAGCGAGCAGTACTTC. Its protein is CASSFQGSSSEQYF. The V call is TRBV27, the J call TRBJ2-7; tentatively, D is TRBD1 (5 bases). Germline V gene data show CDR1 as MNHEY and CDR2 as SMNVEV (reference sequence). The CDR3 is 14 amino acids. Between the trimmed V and J ends, which lost 3 bases and 6 bases, there was a span of 15 bases.

The genes are TRBV28 and TRBJ2-7; 14 bases align to TRBD2. Unmatched junction bases numbered 9, after V lost 5 bases and J lost 3 bases. Per the germline V gene, CDR1 is MDHEN and CDR2 is SYDVKM. The CDR3 length is 17 residues. CDR3 protein: CASSRRLAGGDFYEQYF. The CDR3 region has the DNA TGTGCCAGCAGTCGCCGACTAGCGGGAGGGGACTTCTACGAGCAGTACTTC.

The genes are TRBV9 and TRBJ1-6; possibly TRBD1 for D (6 bases). This CDR3 has 14 residues. Germline CDR1 and CDR2: SGDLS and YYNGEE. With 4 bases removed from V and 7 bases from J, the gap between germline ends came to 12 bases. The CDR3 reads CASSLGTSNSPLHF. CDR3 bases: TGTGCCAGCAGCCTGGGGACATCCAATTCACCCCTCCACTTT.

This clone was seen a few times. The chain joins TRBV2 to TRBJ2-1; 8 nucleotides agree with TRBD2. Trimming removed 4 bases from V and 2 bases from J; junction bases left unmatched: 7. The CDR3 is made up of 16 amino acids. Germline V gives CDR1 SNHLY, CDR2 FYNNEI. CDR3 DNA: TGTGCCAGCAGTGTCGAAGCGGGAGCCACCTACAATGAGCAGTTCTTC. Translated, it gives CASSVEAGATYNEQFF.

The V gene is TRBV5-1, the J gene TRBJ1-1; D is unclear. Germline V gene sequence: CDR1 SGHRS, CDR2 YFSETQ. Trimming removed 2 bases from V and 1 base from J, with 9 bases in between. The CDR3 has 14 amino acids. The CDR3 coding sequence is TGCGCCAGCAGCTTAAGGAGACCGAACACTGAAGCTTTCTTT. It specifies CASSLRRPNTEAFF.

This clone was counted only a few times. J is TRBJ2-1 and V is TRBV7-3; TRBD2 aligns across 10 bases. V gave up 5 bases and J gave up 2 bases; unmatched junction bases: 6. The length of the CDR3 is 16 residues. In germline, CDR1 is SGHTA, CDR2 FQGTGA. The CDR3 spells CASSPWTSGAYNEQFF. DNA for the CDR3: TGTGCCAGCAGCCCATGGACTAGCGGAGCCTACAATGAGCAGTTCTTC.

The V and J genes are TRBV27 and TRBJ2-4, with TRBD1 matching 8 bases. Germline V gene sequence: CDR1 MNHEY, CDR2 SMNVEV (reference sequence). The junction had 8 bases not matched to a gene; V was cut back by 6 bases and J by 1 base. The CDR3 is made up of 16 amino acids. CDR3 sequence (DNA): TGTGCCAGCAGCCCCCAGGGGGCCTCGGCCAAAAACATTCAGTACTTC. Amino acids: CASSPQGASAKNIQYF.

This clone was counted a few times. This chain connects TRBV4-2 to TRBJ1-5; D possibly corresponds to TRBD1 (6 bases). Per germline, CDR1 LGHNA and CDR2 YNFKEQ. The germline V and J ends were trimmed by 1 base and 5 bases, with 9 bases remaining between them. There are 14 residues in the CDR3. CDR3: CASSQGTVYQPQHF. CDR3 in DNA: TGTGCCAGCAGCCAAGGGACAGTCTATCAGCCCCAGCATTTT.

The V and J genes are TRBV28 and TRBJ2-1; D possibly corresponds to TRBD2 (5 bases). Looked up from germline, CDR1 is MDHEN and CDR2 is SYDVKM. CDR3 length: 14 amino acids. V was cut by 2 bases and J by 3 bases, with 8 bases left in between. The CDR3 here is CASSLPGGYNEQFF. The CDR3 region has the DNA TGTGCCAGCAGTTTACCCGGAGGCTACAATGAGCAGTTCTTC.

The DNA for the CDR3 is TGTGCCAGCAGCTTAGGCGGCCACTCTGGAAACACCATATATTTT. Its protein product is CASSLGGHSGNTIYF. The V gene is TRBV7-2, the J gene TRBJ1-3; D unresolved. The CDR3 is 15 residues long. V lost 1 base to trimming and J lost 0 bases, with 7 bases between them. Germline V gives CDR1 SGHTA, CDR2 FQGNSA. Full variable domain (rest looked up from reference TRBV7-2 and TRBJ1-3): GAGVSQSPSNKVTEKGKDVELRCDPISGHTALYWYRQSLGQGLEFLIYFQGNSAPDKSGLPSDRFSAERTGGSVSTLTIQRTQQEDSAVYLCASSLGGHSGNTIYFGEGSWLTVV.

The J gene is TRBJ2-1, the V gene TRBV9; 7 bases are a match to TRBD2. Germline V gives CDR1 SGDLS, CDR2 YYNGEE. The V and J ends lost 0 bases and 8 bases, in that order; junction bases with no gene match: 8. The CDR3 has 15 amino acids. The CDR3 is CASSVGDGRFDEQFF. In nucleotides, the CDR3 is TGTGCCAGCAGCGTAGGGGACGGGAGGTTCGATGAGCAGTTCTTC.

The chain recombines TRBV6-5 with TRBJ2-5, with 12 bases aligning to TRBD1. The J call is in doubt because the DNA end fits TRBJ2-7 better. CDR3 length: 16 residues. Germline CDR1 is MNHEY and CDR2 is SVGAGI. The chain's CDR3 is CASSYDRDRGLYEQYF. DNA for the CDR3: TGTGCCAGCAGTTATGATAGGGACAGGGGGCTTTACGAGCAGTACTTC.

The V gene is TRBV19, the J gene TRBJ2-5; the D gene is possibly TRBD1 (6 bases). Germline V gene data show CDR1 as LNHDA and CDR2 as SQIVND (reference sequence). The V end was cut by 10 bases, the J end by 5 bases, with 17 bases between. CDR3 length equals 13 residues. CDR3 sequence (DNA): TGTGCCACTATGACAGGTCCAGGGGAGACCCAGTACTTC. It encodes CATMTGPGETQYF.

The chain is built from TRBV5-1 and TRBJ1-1; tentatively, D is TRBD1 (6 bases). This CDR3 spans 12 amino acids. The ends were cut back, 8 bases at V and 4 bases at J, with 12 bases in the middle. Per the germline V gene, CDR1 is SGHRS and CDR2 is YFSETQ. The CDR3 coding sequence is TGCGCCAGTGCGAGGGGGAGCACTGAAGCTTTCTTT. Residues: CASARGSTEAFF.

On this clone: The junction and the germline gene differ at one end; a read error may be behind it. This chain links TRBV28 with TRBJ1-5, with 7 bases fitting TRBD1. The CDR3 has 15 amino acids. Germline loops: CDR1 MDHEN, CDR2 SYDVKM. As DNA, the CDR3 is TGTGCCAGCAGTTTAACAGGGGATAGCTATCAGCCCCAGCATTTT. It specifies CASSLTGDSYQPQHF.

The chain employs TRBV5-6 and TRBJ2-6; TRBD1 matches at 7 bases. The germline gives CDR1 SGHDT, CDR2 YYEEEE. The CDR3 is 16 amino acids. V shed 4 bases, J shed 1 base, and the junction held 5 bases outside the gene matches. DNA of the CDR3: TGTGCCAGCAGCGTTGACAGGGTGTCTGGGGCCAACGTCCTGACTTTC. This gives the protein CASSVDRVSGANVLTF.

The chain is built from TRBV11-3 and TRBJ2-3; D ambiguous. This CDR3 spans 11 amino acids. Deletions cut 3 bases from V and 5 bases from J, with 3 bases between. Germline values: CDR1 SGHNT, CDR2 YENEEA. CDR3 protein: CASSFGDTQYF. The CDR3 nucleotides read TGTGCCAGCAGCTTCGGAGATACGCAGTATTTT.

The V gene is TRBV9, the J gene TRBJ2-5, with TRBD2 identical over 7 bases. Losses at the gene ends were 5 bases for V and 4 bases for J; bases not matched to a gene: 8. The CDR3 has 14 residues. Germline loops: CDR1 SGDLS, CDR2 YYNGEE. The CDR3 loop is CASSVTSSGETQYF. Written as DNA, the CDR3 is TGTGCCAGCAGTGTGACTAGCTCTGGAGAGACCCAGTACTTC.

The chain is built from TRBV27 and TRBJ2-5; 9 bases map to TRBD2. J gave up 6 bases and V 1 base, and 9 bases lay outside the gene matches. Germline V gene data show CDR1 as MNHEY and CDR2 as SMNVEV (reference sequence). The CDR3 runs to 16 residues. CDR3 in DNA: TGTGCCAGCAGTTTATTAGGGCGGGAGGGCCGAAAGACCCAGTACTTC. This sequence encodes CASSLLGREGRKTQYF.

The chain is built from TRBV9 and TRBJ1-1; 7 bases are shared with TRBD1. CDR1 and CDR2 (germline): SGDLS, YYNGEE. CDR3 length equals 16 residues. With V trimmed by 2 bases and J by 5 bases, 12 bases remained unmatched. The CDR3 sequence: CASSVLPGQIKTEAFF. The CDR3 DNA reads as TGTGCCAGCAGCGTCTTACCGGGACAGATTAAAACTGAAGCTTTCTTT.

This clone was seen once. V gene TRBV2 combines with J gene TRBJ2-5, with 12 bases identical to TRBD1. The V and J ends lost 4 bases and 0 bases, in that order; junction bases with no gene match: 9. Germline V CDR1 and CDR2: SNHLY, FYNNEI. This CDR3 has 18 amino acids. The CDR3 DNA reads as TGTGCCAGCAGTGCCCCGGGACAGGGGGCTCTGTACCAAGAGACCCAGTACTTC. It codes for CASSAPGQGALYQETQYF. Variable domain in full (rest from reference TRBV2 and TRBJ2-5): EPEVTQTPSHQVTQMGQEVILRCVPISNHLYFYWYRQILGQKVEFLVSFYNNEISEKSEIFDDQFSVERPDGSNFTLKIRSTKLEDSAMYFCASSAPGQGALYQETQYFGPGTRLLVL.